Listed below are T cell receptor beta chains from one sample, sequenced in a study of early T cells in non-severe SARS-CoV-2 infection. TCRdb analysed the 5' RACE reads with MiXCR anew, one entry per CDR3 protein. The sample includes 32,000 or so distinct CDR3 sequences, over 5% of them seen just once. The material sequenced was whole blood. These receptors all come from an adult who was a healthcare worker with PCR-confirmed SARS-CoV-2 infection or an uninfected control (not recorded which). The CDR3 runs from the conserved cysteine through the conserved F or W. D genes are given only for firm matches. Size is omitted from some rows. Given values are once, few, many or a class for expanded clones.

size	V	J	D	CDR3	DNA
many	TRBV25-1	TRBJ2-1	TRBD2	CASRQAGERNEQFF	TGTGCCAGCCGGCAAGCGGGAGAGCGCAATGAGCAGTTCTTC
few	TRBV5-4	TRBJ2-3	TRBD2	CASSLEATSGTDTQYF	TGTGCCAGCAGCTTGGAGGCGACTAGCGGCACAGATACGCAGTATTTT
many	TRBV11-2	TRBJ2-7	NA	CASSLAKYEQYF	TGTGCCAGCAGCTTAGCGAAATACGAGCAGTACTTC
medium-sized	TRBV7-3	TRBJ2-5	TRBD1	CASSLDRGTQYF	TGTGCCAGCAGCTTGGACAGGGGGACCCAGTACTTC
NA	TRBV20-1	TRBJ1-6	TRBD1	CSARTGGLSPLHF	TGCAGTGCTAGGACAGGGGGCCTTTCACCCCTCCACTTT
many	TRBV28	TRBJ2-5	NA	CASGVGGETQYF	TGTGCCTCGGGCGTGGGGGGAGAGACCCAGTACTTC
few	TRBV5-1	TRBJ2-2	NA	CASSLGPPGLSTGELFF	TGCGCCAGCAGCTTGGGACCACCGGGACTCTCCACCGGGGAGCTGTTTTTT
NA	TRBV7-9	TRBJ1-1	NA	CASSFGGVNTEAFF	TGTGCCAGCAGCTTTGGTGGGGTGAACACTGAAGCTTTCTTT
few	TRBV4-1	TRBJ2-3	TRBD2	CASSRGLAPDTQYF	TGCGCCAGCAGCCGAGGACTAGCGCCAGATACGCAGTATTTT
many	TRBV12-3/TRBV12-4	TRBJ1-5	NA	CASSGRDKIQPQHF	TGTGCCAGCAGCGGCCGGGACAAGATTCAGCCCCAGCATTTT
many	TRBV18	TRBJ2-1	NA	CASSPPGYNEQFF	TGTGCCAGCTCACCACCCGGTTACAATGAGCAGTTCTTC
many	TRBV7-3	TRBJ1-1	NA	CASSLHPPGQNTEAFF	TGTGCCAGCAGCTTACACCCTCCGGGCCAGAACACTGAAGCTTTCTTT
few	TRBV6-2/TRBV6-3	TRBJ2-7	NA	CASTPQGSSYEQYF	TGTGCCAGCACCCCCCAGGGAAGCTCCTACGAGCAGTACTTC
few	TRBV29-1	TRBJ2-5	NA	CSVENSWGVIQETQYF	TGCAGCGTTGAAAATTCCTGGGGCGTCATTCAAGAGACCCAGTACTTC
NA	TRBV9	TRBJ1-6	NA	CASSVRSSYNSPLHF	TGTGCCAGCAGCGTCCGGAGCTCCTATAATTCACCCCTCCACTTT
NA	TRBV24-1	TRBJ2-1	NA	CATSDTRNYNEQFF	TGTGCCACCAGTGATACGCGGAACTACAATGAGCAGTTCTTC
few	TRBV2	TRBJ2-2	TRBD2	CASSPGTSGTGELFF	TGTGCCAGCAGTCCCGGGACTAGCGGGACCGGGGAGCTGTTTTTT
few	TRBV11-2	TRBJ2-1	TRBD2	CASSHPLGGSSYNEQFF	TGTGCCAGCAGCCACCCGTTGGGCGGGAGCTCCTACAATGAGCAGTTCTTC
NA	TRBV11-2	TRBJ2-2	NA	CASSLDRGDLSNTGELFF	TGTGCCAGCAGCTTAGACAGGGGGGACTTATCGAACACCGGGGAGCTGTTTTTT
few	TRBV20-1	TRBJ2-3	TRBD1	CSAKVGQGESDTQYF	TGCAGTGCTAAAGTCGGACAGGGGGAATCAGATACGCAGTATTTT
NA	TRBV6-6	TRBJ2-5	TRBD1	CASSPGQNKETQYF	TGTGCCAGCAGTCCGGGACAGAATAAAGAGACCCAGTACTTC
many	TRBV7-2	TRBJ2-3	NA	CASTTPTDSGASTDTQYF	TGTGCCAGCACCACCCCGACCGATAGCGGAGCCAGCACAGATACGCAGTATTTT
many	TRBV7-6	TRBJ2-2	NA	CASSPKIERGELFF	TGTGCCAGCAGCCCCAAGATTGAGCGCGGGGAGCTGTTTTTT
many	TRBV11-2	TRBJ2-1	NA	CASSVRIQRVDNEQFF	TGTGCCAGCAGCGTACGCATCCAGCGGGTTGACAATGAGCAGTTCTTC
many	TRBV7-2	TRBJ2-7	NA	CASSLAVGSSYEQYF	TGTGCCAGCAGCTTAGCCGTCGGGAGCTCCTACGAGCAGTACTTC
NA	TRBV20-1	TRBJ2-3	NA	CSASVLPLATDTQYF	TGCAGTGCTAGCGTTCTGCCCTTGGCCACAGATACGCAGTATTTT
many	TRBV28	TRBJ2-7	TRBD1	CASSRWAQGAEQYF	TGTGCCAGCAGTCGTTGGGCCCAGGGGGCCGAGCAGTACTTC
NA	TRBV20-1	TRBJ2-2	NA	CSTDRYTGELFF	TGCAGCACGGACCGCTACACCGGGGAGCTGTTTTTT
NA	TRBV10-3	TRBJ2-3	NA	CAISDRQATDTQYF	TGTGCCATCAGTGACAGGCAAGCTACAGATACGCAGTATTTT
NA	TRBV7-8	TRBJ2-3	NA	CASSLVETRVGDTQYF	TGTGCCAGCAGCTTAGTCGAGACTAGAGTCGGCGATACGCAGTATTTT
NA	TRBV2	TRBJ2-3	TRBD2	CASGGLAGEIDTQYF	TGTGCCAGCGGGGGCCTAGCGGGAGAGATAGATACGCAGTATTTT
many	TRBV12-3/TRBV12-4	TRBJ2-3	NA	CASSSWQQIVSRDTQYF	TGTGCCAGCAGTTCATGGCAGCAAATCGTTTCGCGGGATACGCAGTATTTT
NA	TRBV19	TRBJ2-1	TRBD1	CASSMKDRVLREQFF	TGTGCCAGTAGTATGAAGGACAGGGTGCTCCGCGAGCAGTTCTTC
few	TRBV5-1	TRBJ1-1	NA	CASSLKGQENTEAFF	TGCGCCAGCAGCCTGAAGGGCCAGGAGAACACTGAAGCTTTCTTT
few	TRBV6-5	TRBJ1-3	NA	CASSKGVAGNTIYF	TGTGCCAGCAGCAAAGGGGTAGCCGGAAACACCATATATTTT
few	TRBV28	TRBJ2-3	NA	CASSLPGYTDTQYF	TGTGCCAGCAGTTTGCCCGGGTACACAGATACGCAGTATTTT
once	TRBV7-8	TRBJ2-1	NA	CASSSSRSYNEQFF	TGTGCCAGCAGCTCTTCTAGATCCTACAATGAGCAGTTCTTC
few	TRBV12-3/TRBV12-4	TRBJ1-3	NA	CASSLQSREYTIYF	TGTGCCAGCAGTTTGCAGTCTCGGGAGTACACCATATATTTT
NA	TRBV30	TRBJ1-1	NA	CAWSVRGGTEAFF	TGTGCCTGGAGTGTGAGGGGAGGCACTGAAGCTTTCTTT
NA	TRBV11-3	TRBJ2-1	TRBD2	CASSQPWDTSGGNEQFF	TGTGCCAGCAGCCAGCCCTGGGACACTAGCGGGGGAAATGAGCAGTTCTTC
NA	TRBV9	TRBJ2-2	TRBD2	CASSVNPIAGAKGGELFF	TGTGCCAGCAGCGTAAACCCTATAGCGGGAGCGAAGGGCGGGGAGCTGTTTTTT